The rows below give T cell receptor beta chains drawn from one sample of a study of radiotherapy plus CTLA-4 blockade in lung cancer. Using immunoSEQ multiplex PCR, the repertoire was profiled, and TCRdb retains in-frame clones only, with some absent. The sample consists of 80,000 to 95,000 clones, around 83% of them appearing once. Sequenced here: peripheral blood, sampled from a patient treated with radiotherapy plus ipilimumab. All receptors come from a human donor with non-small cell lung cancer who had stable disease on radiotherapy plus ipilimumab. Each CDR3 is given without its conserved first and last residue.

v_call	j_call	cdr3_aa
TRBV25-1	TRBJ1-2	ASSEGTGVELSYT
TRBV11-2	TRBJ2-7	ASSKNRAEQY
TRBV27	TRBJ2-3	ASSFPSTDTQY
TRBV9	TRBJ2-7	ASSVRGTRQEQY
TRBV7-7	TRBJ2-5	ASSLAGQGKETQY
TRBV9	TRBJ2-1	ASSSRGAGEQF
TRBV19	TRBJ2-7	ASSPLYRSSEYEQY
TRBV6-6	TRBJ2-1	ASRTSGLTGEQF
TRBV30	TRBJ2-7	AWRPQGARYEQY
TRBV29-1	TRBJ2-2	SAVLAGGPGELF
TRBV4-1	TRBJ2-3	ASSQGGMGVGTDTQY
TRBV28	TRBJ1-5	ASSPPHQPQH
TRBV7-9	TRBJ1-1	ASSPLSMNTEAF
TRBV4-2	TRBJ2-3	ASSQDNGGRATDTQY
TRBV5-4	TRBJ2-6	ASNQHNKSQSRANVLT
TRBV6-9	TRBJ2-1	ASRREPNEQF
TRBV7-6	TRBJ2-1	ASSLGGGANEQF
TRBV5-1	TRBJ2-2	ATRLAEIANTGELF
TRBV9	TRBJ2-7	ASSQGDGGSYEQY
TRBV9	TRBJ2-1	ASSAQGQGSYNEQF
TRBV19	TRBJ2-7	ASTASRGRNEQY
TRBV28	TRBJ2-3	ASRGSGGAEDTQY
TRBV7-3	TRBJ2-2	ASSRDRTDTGELF
TRBV6-1	TRBJ1-2	ASSEGAGGFGYT
TRBV6-1	TRBJ2-1	ASSESLAGVYNEQF
TRBV7-6	TRBJ1-5	ASSLDGTVNQPQH
TRBV27	TRBJ2-1	ASSLGALVNEQF
TRBV12-5	TRBJ2-1	ASGSRQKQF
TRBV5-1	TRBJ1-4	ASSSGTGAEKLF
TRBV5-1	TRBJ1-4	ASSPTGAQNEKLF
TRBV5-1	TRBJ1-2	ASSRTGTDYGYT
TRBV10-2	TRBJ2-3	ASSESPRGAMADTQY
TRBV30	TRBJ1-2	AWTLGAGGYT
TRBV7-7	TRBJ2-3	ASSPTRQTSTQY
TRBV14	TRBJ2-3	ASSQRGAQTDTQY
TRBV29-1	TRBJ2-7	SALGQGGYEQY
TRBV2	TRBJ1-5	ASNSYLAVQPQH
TRBV7-2	TRBJ2-7	ASSLRDYEQY
TRBV11-2	TRBJ1-1	ASSLVSLTNTEAF
TRBV7-7	TRBJ2-7	ASSPDLLGEQY
TRBV9	TRBJ2-7	ASSQTMLYEQY
TRBV6-1	TRBJ2-2	ALRGENTGELF